This TCR beta chain was recorded in a study of persistence of HIV-infected CD4 T cells. Anti-CD3/anti-CD28 beads served as a nonspecific positive control stimulus. CD4+ T cells upregulating both CD40 ligand and CD69 were sorted as responding cells. Per germline, CDR1 MNHEY and CDR2 SVGAGI. V lost 6 bases and J 4 bases, leaving 16 bases between the germline ends. The CDR3 length is 15 residues. Details on this clone: Its specificity is not known.

Study findings and constraints: TCR analyses could not target the rare provirus-carrying CMV-responding cells.

Sequencing used immunoSEQ version 4 in survey mode. Method: immunoSEQ multiplex PCR; TCRdb's copy keeps in-frame clones and lacks some. Of 35,000 to 40,000 clones in the sample, roughly 89% are singletons; the top ten hold roughly 1.3%. Material: CD4+ T cells sorted from PBMCs after approximately 18-hour stimulation, obtained from a patient who received antiretroviral therapy. The sequence was collected from an adult man with HIV who was CMV-seropositive. The genes are TRBV6-5 and TRBJ2-1; tentatively, D is TRBD2 (6 bases). The CDR3 protein is CASRGGRGPYNEQFF. In DNA, the CDR3 is TGTGCCAGCAGGGGGGGTAGGGGCCCGTACAATGAGCAGTTCTTC.